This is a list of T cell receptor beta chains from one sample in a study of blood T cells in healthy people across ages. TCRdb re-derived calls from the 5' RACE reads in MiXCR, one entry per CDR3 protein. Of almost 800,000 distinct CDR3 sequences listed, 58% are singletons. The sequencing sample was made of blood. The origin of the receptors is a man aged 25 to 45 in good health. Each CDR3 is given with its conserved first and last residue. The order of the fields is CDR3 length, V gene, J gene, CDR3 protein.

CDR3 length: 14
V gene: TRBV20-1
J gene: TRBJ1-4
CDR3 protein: CSARDGTSYEKLFF

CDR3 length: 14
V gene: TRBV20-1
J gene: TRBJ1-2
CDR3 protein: CSARAWDTNYGYTF

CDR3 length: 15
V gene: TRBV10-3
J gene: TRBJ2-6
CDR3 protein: CAGGKGSSGANVLTF

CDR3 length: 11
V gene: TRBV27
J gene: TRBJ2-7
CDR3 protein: CASGQGYEQYF

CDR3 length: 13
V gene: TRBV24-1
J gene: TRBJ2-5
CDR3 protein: CATSGPAQETQYF

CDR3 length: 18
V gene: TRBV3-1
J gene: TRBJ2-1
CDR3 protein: CASSPLRGGGALGNEQFF

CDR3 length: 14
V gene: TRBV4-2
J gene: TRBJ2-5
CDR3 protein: CASSQERVQETQYF

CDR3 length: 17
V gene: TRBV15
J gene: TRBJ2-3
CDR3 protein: CATSRDNRAENTDTQYF

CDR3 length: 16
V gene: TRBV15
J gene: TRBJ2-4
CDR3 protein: CATSREKSVAKNIQYF

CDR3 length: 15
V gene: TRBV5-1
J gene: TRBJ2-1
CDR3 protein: CASSFYRGLDYEQFF

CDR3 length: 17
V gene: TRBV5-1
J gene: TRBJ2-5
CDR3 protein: CASSFGAAGRIQETQYF

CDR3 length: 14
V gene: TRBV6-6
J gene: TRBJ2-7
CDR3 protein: CASSTGQIDDEQYF

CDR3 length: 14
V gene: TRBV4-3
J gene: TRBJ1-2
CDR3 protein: CASSQDILEYGYTF

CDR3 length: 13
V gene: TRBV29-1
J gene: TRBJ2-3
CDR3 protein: CSVWVGGSDTQYF

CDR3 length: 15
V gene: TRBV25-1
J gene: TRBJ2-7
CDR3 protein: CASSEEAGSFYEQYF

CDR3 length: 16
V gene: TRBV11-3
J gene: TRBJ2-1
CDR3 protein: CASSLKTSGRYNEQFF

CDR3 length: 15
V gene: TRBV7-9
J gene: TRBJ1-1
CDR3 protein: CASSPPTGRNTEAFF

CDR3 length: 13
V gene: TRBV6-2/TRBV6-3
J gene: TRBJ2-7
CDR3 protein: CASSPGTADEQYF

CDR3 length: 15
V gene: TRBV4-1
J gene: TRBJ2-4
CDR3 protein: CASSQSWGGQNIQYF

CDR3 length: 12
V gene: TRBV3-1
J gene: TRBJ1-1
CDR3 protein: CASSRGTVEAFF

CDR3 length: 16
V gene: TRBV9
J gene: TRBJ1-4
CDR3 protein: CASSVGTGGLNEKLFF

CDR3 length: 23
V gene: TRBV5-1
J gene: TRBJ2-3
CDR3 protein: CASSLRPINIPGLAGDGTDTQYF

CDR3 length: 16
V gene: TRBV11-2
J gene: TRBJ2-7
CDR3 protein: CASSLVGTGLFYEQYF

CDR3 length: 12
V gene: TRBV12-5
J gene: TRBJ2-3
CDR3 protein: CASGPAPNTQYF

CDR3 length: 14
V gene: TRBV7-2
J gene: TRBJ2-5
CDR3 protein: CASSAPTGKETQYF

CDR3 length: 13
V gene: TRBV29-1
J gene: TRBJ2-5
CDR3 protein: CSVEGTGQETQYF

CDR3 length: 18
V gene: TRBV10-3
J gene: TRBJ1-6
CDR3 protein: CAISEFPGDVWGNSPLHF